These 17 T cell receptor beta chains came from one sample sequenced in a study of T cell changes during pregnancy in multiple sclerosis. Profiled with immunoSEQ multiplex PCR; TCRdb holds only in-frame clones, not every one. Of around 100,000 clones in the sample, about 92% were seen once. The sequenced sample was peripheral blood, obtained after pregnancy. The receptors here all came from a female donor with multiple sclerosis, enrolled in a pregnancy study.

This chain connects TRBV7-9 to TRBJ1-6; no clear D gene. From germline, CDR1 is SEHNR and CDR2 FQNEAQ (reference sequence). V was pared by 8 bases and J by 9 bases, with 11 bases between. The CDR3 has 12 amino acids. This CDR3 is CASRFESSPLHF. CDR3 coding DNA: TGTGCCAGCCGTTTCGAGAGTTCACCCCTCCACTTT. The complete variable domain, with remaining parts taken from reference TRBV7-9 and TRBJ1-6, reads DTGVSQNPRHKITKRGQNVTFRCDPISEHNRLYWYRQTLGQGPEFLTYFQNEAQLEKSRLLSDRFSAERPKGSFSTLEIQRTEQGDSAMYLCASRFESSPLHFGNGTRLTVT.

The chain couples TRBV5-1 to TRBJ1-4, with 8 bases matching TRBD1. Germline V gene data show CDR1 as SGHRS and CDR2 as YFSETQ. This CDR3 is built from 16 residues. V shed 4 bases and J 0 bases; nucleotides not matched to a gene: 5. The CDR3 bases are TGCGCCAGCAGCGGACAGGGAGGCGCAACTAATGAAAAACTGTTTTTT. Translation gives CASSGQGGATNEKLFF.

The chain employs TRBV30 and TRBJ2-7; the D gene is possibly TRBD2 (7 bases). Germline CDR1 GTSNPN, CDR2 SVGIG (reference sequence). This CDR3 contains 15 residues. Trimming removed 2 bases from V and 4 bases from J, with 18 bases in between. The DNA of the CDR3 is TGTGCCTGGAGTATGGGGAGGGGGGGTTATTACGAGCAGTACTTC. Its translation: CAWSMGRGGYYEQYF. Based on the CDR3 plus reference TRBV30 and TRBJ2-7, the full variable domain is SQTIHQWPATLVQPVGSPLSLECTVEGTSNPNLYWYRQAAGRGLQLLFYSVGIGQISSEVPQNLSASRPQDRQFILSSKKLLLSDSGFYLCAWSMGRGGYYEQYFGPGTRLTVT.

This clone has only one observation. The genes are TRBV11-2 and TRBJ2-7; 9 bases are shared with TRBD1. The length of the CDR3 is 16 residues. The germline V gene encodes CDR1 SGHAT and CDR2 FQNNGV. The ends lost 2 bases at V and 2 bases at J; junction bases unmatched: 7. CDR3 coding DNA: TGTGCCAGCAGCTTACCGACCGGGACAGGGACCTACGAGCAGTACTTC. Protein product: CASSLPTGTGTYEQYF.

This chain uses TRBV7-8 with TRBJ2-7; 7 bases line up with TRBD1. CDR3 size: 16 residues. V trimming: 2 bases; J trimming: 2 bases; junction bases outside the gene matches: 9. Germline assignment: CDR1 SGHVS and CDR2 FQNEAQ. CDR3 loop: CASSLRTRGQAYEQYF. CDR3 bases: TGTGCCAGCAGCTTACGTACACGCGGACAGGCCTACGAGCAGTACTTC.

This chain joins TRBV28 and TRBJ1-4; 8 bases are shared with TRBD1. The CDR3 is 15 residues long. V lost 6 bases, J lost 3 bases, and 6 bases stayed unmatched. Per the germline V gene, CDR1 is MDHEN and CDR2 is SYDVKM. DNA of the CDR3: TGTGCCAGCAGCACCCCAGGGGGCTCTAATGAAAAACTGTTTTTT. Residues: CASSTPGGSNEKLFF.

The chain has TRBV4-1 and TRBJ2-7, with 11 bases fitting TRBD1. Germline CDR1 and CDR2: MGHRA and YSYEKL. The CDR3 is 17 amino acids. V was pared by 0 bases and J by 7 bases, with 11 bases of the junction left unmatched. The chain's CDR3 is CASSQEYPQDRGREQYF. DNA of the CDR3: TGCGCCAGCAGCCAAGAATACCCCCAGGACAGGGGGCGTGAGCAGTACTTC.

The chain recombines TRBV4-3 with TRBJ1-2; weak D call: TRBD1 (5 bases). Germline CDR1 LGHNA, CDR2 YSLEER. Between the trimmed V and J ends, which lost 1 base and 4 bases, there was a span of 13 bases. This CDR3 has 15 residues. The CDR3 protein is CASSQGVQDLYGYTF. CDR3 DNA: TGCGCCAGCAGCCAAGGGGTACAGGACCTCTATGGCTACACCTTC.

The chain is built from TRBV11-1 and TRBJ2-7; D is uncertain. Looked up from germline, CDR1 is SGHAT and CDR2 is FQDESV (reference sequence). Trimming stripped 5 bases from V and 4 bases from J, with 12 bases between. This CDR3 is built from 13 residues. CDR3 in DNA: TGTGCCAGCAGCGTAAGATCCGGTTACGAGCAGTACTTC. Residues: CASSVRSGYEQYF.

This chain's CDR3 is CASSQTTPGTGNYGYTF. CDR3 nucleotides: TGTGCCAGCAGCCAAACGACCCCCGGGACAGGGAACTATGGCTACACCTTC. The chain uses TRBV7-9 and TRBJ1-2; 9 bases align to TRBD1. This CDR3 contains 17 residues. Trimming took 5 bases from V and 2 from J; bases not matched to a gene: 12. Germline CDR1 is SEHNR and CDR2 is FQNEAQ (reference sequence).

This chain joins TRBV19 and TRBJ1-4; 8 bases fit TRBD1. Germline CDR1 is LNHDA and CDR2 is SQIVND (reference sequence). Losses at the gene ends were 4 bases for V and 7 bases for J; bases not matched to a gene: 8. The CDR3 has 15 residues. The CDR3 nucleotides read TGTGCCAGTAGTAATGGACAGGGATGGGGTGAAAAACTGTTTTTT. It is translated as CASSNGQGWGEKLFF.

The CDR3 reads CASSSSGTGLLNEKLFF. DNA of the CDR3: TGTGCCAGCAGCTCCTCCGGGACAGGGCTGCTTAATGAAAAACTGTTTTTT. The chain joins TRBV7-9 to TRBJ1-4; 9 positions match TRBD1. The CDR3 consists of 17 residues. J gave up 4 bases and V 4 bases, and 10 bases lay outside the gene matches. The V gene's germline CDR1 is SEHNR and CDR2 FQNEAQ (reference sequence). The full variable domain, with the rest looked up from reference TRBV7-9 and TRBJ1-4, is DTGVSQNPRHKITKRGQNVTFRCDPISEHNRLYWYRQTLGQGPEFLTYFQNEAQLEKSRLLSDRFSAERPKGSFSTLEIQRTEQGDSAMYLCASSSSGTGLLNEKLFFGSGTQLSVL.

This sequence joins TRBV19 and TRBJ2-7, with 12 bases matching TRBD2. The ends lost 4 bases at V and 7 bases at J; junction bases unmatched: 8. CDR1 and CDR2 from the germline V gene are LNHDA and SQIVND (reference sequence). The CDR3 sequence is 15 residues long. The CDR3 spells CASSKTSGSVREQYF. In DNA, the CDR3 is TGTGCCAGTAGTAAGACTAGCGGGAGCGTAAGGGAGCAGTACTTC.

The chain uses TRBV19 and TRBJ1-2, with D maybe TRBD1 (6 bases). With 8 bases removed from V and 2 bases from J, the gap between germline ends came to 12 bases. The CDR3 sequence is 13 residues long. CDR1 is LNHDA and CDR2 is SQIVND in the germline V gene (reference sequence). The CDR3 is CASGEQGNYGYTF. Written as DNA, the CDR3 is TGTGCCAGTGGTGAGCAGGGGAACTATGGCTACACCTTC.

This chain joins TRBV5-6 and TRBJ2-1, with TRBD2 matching 9 bases. J gave up 9 bases and V 4 bases, and 8 bases lay outside the gene matches. Germline lookup yields CDR1 SGHDT and CDR2 YYEEEE. CDR3 length: 14 amino acids. CDR3 in DNA: TGTGCCAGCAGCCCGGGACTAGCTAAGGGTGAGCAGTTCTTC. It codes for CASSPGLAKGEQFF.

The J gene is TRBJ1-2, the V gene TRBV6-5; 9 nucleotides align to TRBD1. The CDR3 is made up of 13 amino acids. The V gene end was trimmed by 9 bases and the J gene end by 5 bases; junction bases not matched to a gene: 7. Germline V gene data show CDR1 as MNHEY and CDR2 as SVGAGI. CDR3 DNA: TGTGCCAGTAGAAAACAGGGGGCATATGGCTACACCTTC. Its translation is CASRKQGAYGYTF.

About this clone: Mismatch with germline at one junction end may stem from a read error. The rearrangement links TRBV11-2 to TRBJ2-1; 11 bases are shared with TRBD2. The CDR3 length is 15 residues. The germline V gene has CDR1 SGHAT and CDR2 FQNNGV. The CDR3, as DNA: TGTGCCAGCAGATTAGCGGGGGGGAGAGGCAATGAGCAGTTCTTC. Amino acids: CASRLAGGRGNEQFF.